The T cell receptor beta chain described here comes from a study of cytomegalovirus exposure and HLA in healthy donors. Overall study results and limits: The study assumed roughly uniform donor sequencing depth for presence/absence analyses.

This PCR relied on a set of 60 Vbeta primers and 13 Jbeta primers. Sequenced by immunoSEQ multiplex PCR; TCRdb stores in-frame clones only, minus some. The data hold roughly 97,000 clones, with roughly 79% observed a single time. V shed 2 bases and J shed 8 bases, with 15 bases lying between them. Per the germline V gene, CDR1 is MNHNY and CDR2 is SVGAGI (reference sequence). The CDR3 consists of 14 residues. On this clone itself: Its antigen is currently unknown.

The V and J genes are TRBV6-6 and TRBJ1-1; no clear D. This TCR came from a man in his fifties or sixties in good health and CMV-seropositive. The sequenced material came from PBMCs. The DNA of the CDR3 is TGTGCCAGCAGTTACCTGGGCAGTCAGGCGGAAGCTTTCTTT. It specifies CASSYLGSQAEAFF.